The clone carrying this T cell receptor (beta chain) has a handful of counts. TCRdb called the RT-PCR reads again in MiXCR, with one record for every CDR3 protein. Among approximately 720,000 distinct CDR3 sequences listed, 14% were seen once. Germline CDR1 and CDR2: SGHTA and FQGNSA. With 5 bases clipped from V and 0 bases from J, the junction kept 6 bases outside the gene matches. The CDR3 extends over 15 amino acids. Sequenced input: memory CD4+ T cells from blood. The J gene is TRBJ2-7, the V gene TRBV7-2; TRBD2 matches 8 bases. The sequence came from a female donor in good health, serving as a healthy control. CDR3 residues: CASSPELAVSYEQYF. The CDR3 DNA reads as TGTGCCAGCAGCCCGGAACTAGCGGTCTCCTACGAGCAGTACTTC.